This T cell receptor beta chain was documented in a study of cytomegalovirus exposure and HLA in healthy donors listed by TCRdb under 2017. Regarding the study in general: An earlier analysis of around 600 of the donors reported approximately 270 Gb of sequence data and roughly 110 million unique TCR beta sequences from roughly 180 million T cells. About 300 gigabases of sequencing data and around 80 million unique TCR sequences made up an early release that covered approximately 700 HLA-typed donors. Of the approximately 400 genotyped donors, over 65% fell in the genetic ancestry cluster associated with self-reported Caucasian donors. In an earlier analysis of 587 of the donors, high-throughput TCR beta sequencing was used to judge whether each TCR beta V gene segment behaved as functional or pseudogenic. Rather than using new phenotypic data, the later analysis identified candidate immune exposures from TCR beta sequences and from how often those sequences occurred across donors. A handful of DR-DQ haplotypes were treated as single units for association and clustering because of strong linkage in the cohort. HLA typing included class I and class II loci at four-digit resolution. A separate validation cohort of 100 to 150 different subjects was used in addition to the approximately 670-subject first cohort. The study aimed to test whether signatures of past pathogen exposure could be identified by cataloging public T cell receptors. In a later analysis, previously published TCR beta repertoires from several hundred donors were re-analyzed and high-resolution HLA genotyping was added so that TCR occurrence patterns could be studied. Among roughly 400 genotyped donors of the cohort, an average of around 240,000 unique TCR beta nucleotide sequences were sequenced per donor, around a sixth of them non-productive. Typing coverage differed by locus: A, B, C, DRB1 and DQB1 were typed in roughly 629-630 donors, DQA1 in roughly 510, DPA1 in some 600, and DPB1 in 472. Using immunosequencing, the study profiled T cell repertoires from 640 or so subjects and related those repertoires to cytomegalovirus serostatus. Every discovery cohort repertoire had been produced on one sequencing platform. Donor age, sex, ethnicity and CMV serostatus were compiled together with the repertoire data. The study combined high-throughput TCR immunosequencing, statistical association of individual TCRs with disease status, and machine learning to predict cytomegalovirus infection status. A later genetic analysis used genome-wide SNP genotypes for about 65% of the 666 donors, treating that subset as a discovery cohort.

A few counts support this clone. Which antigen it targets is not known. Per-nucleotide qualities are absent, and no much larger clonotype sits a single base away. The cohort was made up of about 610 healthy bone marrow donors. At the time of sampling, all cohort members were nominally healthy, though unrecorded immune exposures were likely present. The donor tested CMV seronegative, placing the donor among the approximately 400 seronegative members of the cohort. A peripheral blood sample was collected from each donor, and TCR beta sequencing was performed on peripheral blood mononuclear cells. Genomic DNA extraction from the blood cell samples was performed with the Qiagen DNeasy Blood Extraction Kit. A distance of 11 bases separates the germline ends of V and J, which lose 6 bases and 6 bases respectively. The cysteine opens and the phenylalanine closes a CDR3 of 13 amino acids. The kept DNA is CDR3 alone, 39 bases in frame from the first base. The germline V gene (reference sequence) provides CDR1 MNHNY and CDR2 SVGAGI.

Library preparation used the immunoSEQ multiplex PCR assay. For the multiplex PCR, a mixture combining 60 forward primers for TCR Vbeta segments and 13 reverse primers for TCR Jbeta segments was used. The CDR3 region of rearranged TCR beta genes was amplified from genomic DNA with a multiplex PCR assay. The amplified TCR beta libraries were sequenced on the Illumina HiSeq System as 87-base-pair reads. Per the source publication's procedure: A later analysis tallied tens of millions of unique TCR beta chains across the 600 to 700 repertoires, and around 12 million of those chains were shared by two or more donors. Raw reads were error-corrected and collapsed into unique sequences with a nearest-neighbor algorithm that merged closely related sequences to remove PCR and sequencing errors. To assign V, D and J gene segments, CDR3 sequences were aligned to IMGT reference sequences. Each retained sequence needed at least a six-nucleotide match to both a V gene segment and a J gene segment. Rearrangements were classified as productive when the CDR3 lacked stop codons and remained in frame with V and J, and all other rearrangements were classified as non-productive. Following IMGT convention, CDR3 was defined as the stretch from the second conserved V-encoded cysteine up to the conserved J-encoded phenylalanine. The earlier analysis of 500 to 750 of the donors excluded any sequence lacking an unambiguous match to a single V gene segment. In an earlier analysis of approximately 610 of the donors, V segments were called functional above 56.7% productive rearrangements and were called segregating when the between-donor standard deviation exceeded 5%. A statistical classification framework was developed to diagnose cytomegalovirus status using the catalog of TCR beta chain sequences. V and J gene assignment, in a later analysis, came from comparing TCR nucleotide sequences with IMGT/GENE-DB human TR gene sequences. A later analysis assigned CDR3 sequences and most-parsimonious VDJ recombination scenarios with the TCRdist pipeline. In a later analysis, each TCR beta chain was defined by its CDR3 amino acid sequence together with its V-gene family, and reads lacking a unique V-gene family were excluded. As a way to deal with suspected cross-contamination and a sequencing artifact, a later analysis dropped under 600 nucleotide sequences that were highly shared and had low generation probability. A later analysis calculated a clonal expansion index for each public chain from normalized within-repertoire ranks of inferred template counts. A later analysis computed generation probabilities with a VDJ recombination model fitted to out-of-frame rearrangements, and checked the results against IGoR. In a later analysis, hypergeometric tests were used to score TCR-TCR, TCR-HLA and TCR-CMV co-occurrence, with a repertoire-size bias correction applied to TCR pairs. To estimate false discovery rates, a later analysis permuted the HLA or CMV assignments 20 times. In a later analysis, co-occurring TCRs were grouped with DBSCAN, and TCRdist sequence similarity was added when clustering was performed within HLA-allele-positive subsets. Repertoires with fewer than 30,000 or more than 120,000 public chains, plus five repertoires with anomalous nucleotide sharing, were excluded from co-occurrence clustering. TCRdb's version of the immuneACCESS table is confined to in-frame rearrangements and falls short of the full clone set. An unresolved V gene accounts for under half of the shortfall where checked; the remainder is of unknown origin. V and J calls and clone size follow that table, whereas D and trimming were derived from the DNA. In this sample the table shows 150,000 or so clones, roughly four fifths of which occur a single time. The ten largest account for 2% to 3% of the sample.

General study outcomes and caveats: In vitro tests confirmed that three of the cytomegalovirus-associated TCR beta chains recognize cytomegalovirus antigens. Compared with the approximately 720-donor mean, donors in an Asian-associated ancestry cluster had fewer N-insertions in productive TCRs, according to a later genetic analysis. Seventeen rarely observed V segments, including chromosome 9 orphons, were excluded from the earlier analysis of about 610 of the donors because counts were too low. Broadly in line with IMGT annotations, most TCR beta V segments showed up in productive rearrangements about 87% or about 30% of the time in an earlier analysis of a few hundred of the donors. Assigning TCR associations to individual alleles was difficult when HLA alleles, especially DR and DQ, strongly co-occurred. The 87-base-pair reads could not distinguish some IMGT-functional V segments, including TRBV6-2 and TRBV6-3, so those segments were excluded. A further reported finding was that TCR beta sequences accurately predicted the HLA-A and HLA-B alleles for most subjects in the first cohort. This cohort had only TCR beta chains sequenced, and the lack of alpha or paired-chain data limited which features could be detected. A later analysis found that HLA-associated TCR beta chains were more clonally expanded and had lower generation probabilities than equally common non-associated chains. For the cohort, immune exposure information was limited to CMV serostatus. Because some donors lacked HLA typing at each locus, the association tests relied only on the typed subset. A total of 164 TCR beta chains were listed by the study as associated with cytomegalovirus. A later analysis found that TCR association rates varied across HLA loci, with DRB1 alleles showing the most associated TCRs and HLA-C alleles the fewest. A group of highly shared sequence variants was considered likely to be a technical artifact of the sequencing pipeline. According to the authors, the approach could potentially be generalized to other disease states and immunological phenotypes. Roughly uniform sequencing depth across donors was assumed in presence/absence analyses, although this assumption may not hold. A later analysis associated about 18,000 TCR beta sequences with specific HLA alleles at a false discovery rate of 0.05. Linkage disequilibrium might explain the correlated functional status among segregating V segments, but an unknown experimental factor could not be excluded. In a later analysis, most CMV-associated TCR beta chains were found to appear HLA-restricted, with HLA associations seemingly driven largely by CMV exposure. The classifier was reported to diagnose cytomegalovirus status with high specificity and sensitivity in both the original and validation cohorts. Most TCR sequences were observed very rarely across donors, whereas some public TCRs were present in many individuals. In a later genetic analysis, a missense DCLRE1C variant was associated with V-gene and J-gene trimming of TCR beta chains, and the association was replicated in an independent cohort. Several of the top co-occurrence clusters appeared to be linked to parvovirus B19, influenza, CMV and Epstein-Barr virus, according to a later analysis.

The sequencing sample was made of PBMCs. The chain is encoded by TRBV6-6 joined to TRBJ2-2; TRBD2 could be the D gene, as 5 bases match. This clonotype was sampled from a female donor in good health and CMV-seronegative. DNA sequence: TGTGCCAGCAGCCGGGGAATAGCCGGGGAGCTGTTTTTT. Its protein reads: CASSRGIAGELFF.